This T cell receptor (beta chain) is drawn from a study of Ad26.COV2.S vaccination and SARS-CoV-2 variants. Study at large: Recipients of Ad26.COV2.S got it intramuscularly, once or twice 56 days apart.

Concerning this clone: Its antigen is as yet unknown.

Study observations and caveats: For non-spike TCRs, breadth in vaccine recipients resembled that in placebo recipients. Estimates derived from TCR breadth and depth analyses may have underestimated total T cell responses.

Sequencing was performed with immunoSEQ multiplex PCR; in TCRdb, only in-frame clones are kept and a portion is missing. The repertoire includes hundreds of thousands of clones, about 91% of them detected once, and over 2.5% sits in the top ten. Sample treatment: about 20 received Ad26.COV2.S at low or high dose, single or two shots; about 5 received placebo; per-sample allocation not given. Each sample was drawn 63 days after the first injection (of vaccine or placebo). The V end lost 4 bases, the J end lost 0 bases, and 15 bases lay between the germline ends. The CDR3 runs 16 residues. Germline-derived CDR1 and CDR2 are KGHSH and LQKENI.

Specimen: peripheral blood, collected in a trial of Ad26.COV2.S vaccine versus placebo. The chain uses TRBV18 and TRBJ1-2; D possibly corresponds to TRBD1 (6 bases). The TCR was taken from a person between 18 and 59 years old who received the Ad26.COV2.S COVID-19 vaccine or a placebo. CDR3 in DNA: TGTGCCAGCTCACAGCAGGGGACACCTCCTAACTATGGCTACACCTTC. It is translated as CASSQQGTPPNYGYTF.